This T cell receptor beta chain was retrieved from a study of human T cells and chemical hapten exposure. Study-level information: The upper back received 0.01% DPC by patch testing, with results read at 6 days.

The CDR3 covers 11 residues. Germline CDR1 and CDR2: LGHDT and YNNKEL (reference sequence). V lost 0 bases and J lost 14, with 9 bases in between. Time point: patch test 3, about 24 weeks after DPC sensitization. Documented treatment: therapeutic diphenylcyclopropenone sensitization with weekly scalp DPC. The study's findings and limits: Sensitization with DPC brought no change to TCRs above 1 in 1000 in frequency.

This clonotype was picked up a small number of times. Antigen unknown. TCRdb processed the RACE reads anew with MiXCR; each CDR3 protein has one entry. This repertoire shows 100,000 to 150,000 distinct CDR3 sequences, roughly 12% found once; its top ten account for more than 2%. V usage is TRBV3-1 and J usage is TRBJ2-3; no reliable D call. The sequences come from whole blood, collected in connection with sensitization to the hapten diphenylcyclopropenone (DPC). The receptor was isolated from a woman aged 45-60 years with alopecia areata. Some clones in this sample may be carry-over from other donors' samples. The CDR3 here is CASSQDKSPYF. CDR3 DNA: TGTGCCAGCAGCCAAGATAAATCACCGTATTTT.